This T cell receptor (beta chain) was recovered during a study of T cell responses to AZD1222 COVID-19 vaccine. Study-level results: Regions left unmutated in variants are reportedly the target of nearly half of spike-specific TCRs. Donor demographics were predominantly white British with a female majority; clonal diversity may be underestimated. Vaccine-related CD4 TCRs covered spike, predominating at 160-218 and 743-854. Once two AZD1222 doses were given, Spike-specific TCR breadth and depth went up.

V was shortened by 6 bases and J by 7 bases, with 12 bases between the two germline ends. This CDR3 comprises 12 residues. The germline V gene has CDR1 MNHNY and CDR2 SVGAGI (reference sequence). On this clone: Its specificity is unknown.

Method: immunoSEQ multiplex PCR; TCRdb's copy keeps in-frame clones and lacks some. The repertoire includes about 86,000 clones, roughly 90% of them detected once, and approximately 5.5% sits in the top ten. The receptor was isolated from an adult in good health. The chain carries TRBV6-6 and TRBJ1-1; tentative D call: TRBD1 (6 bases). Here the sequenced sample was peripheral blood, taken on day 0 of AZD1222 vaccination. CDR3 bases: TGTGCCAGCAGCACTGGACAGTTTGAAGCTTTCTTT. It yields the protein CASSTGQFEAFF.